This T cell receptor (beta chain) derives from a study of blood T cells in healthy people across ages. This CDR3 is built from 16 residues. Trimming took 5 bases from V and 5 from J; bases not matched to a gene: 5. Germline V gives CDR1 DFQATT, CDR2 SNEGSKA (reference sequence). A second PCR, run for about 7 to 11 cycles, used a sample-barcoded 5' primer plus a J-beta primer mix. MiXCR, run by TCRdb on the 5' RACE reads, gives a single entry per CDR3 protein. In the table there are fewer than 2,000,000 distinct CDR3 sequences, 35% to 50% of which are singletons. This TCR came from a human donor in good health. This chain joins TRBV20-1 and TRBJ2-2, with TRBD2 matching over 16 bases. Sequencing input: blood. Here the CDR3 DNA reads TGCAGTGCTGCCGGGACTAGCGGGGGGGCGACCGGGGAGCTGTTTTTT. The encoded protein is CSAAGTSGGATGELFF.